This TCR beta chain emerged from a study of identical twins. TCRdb reanalysed the 5' RACE reads using MiXCR and keeps one entry per CDR3 protein. The data show 450,000 to 650,000 distinct CDR3 sequences, nearly 10% seen once. This clonotype has at least ten counts. Every one of the donors was a healthy Caucasian. The CDR3 extends over 14 amino acids. Per germline, CDR1 MNHEY and CDR2 SVGAGI. Trimming removed 4 bases from V and 3 bases from J, with 11 bases in between. The same sample was also used in a study of yellow fever vaccine responses in identical twins.

The source of this sequence is a woman between 18 and 29 years old in good health. Source material: PBMCs. V is TRBV6-5 and J is TRBJ2-3; no firm D call. The CDR3 loop reads CASSLSHRTDTQYF. The CDR3 DNA sequence: TGTGCCAGCAGTTTATCCCATCGGACAGATACGCAGTATTTT.